Listed here is a single T cell receptor beta chain. This sample was included in a study of cytomegalovirus exposure and HLA in healthy donors. In the PCR, 60 Vbeta and 13 Jbeta primers were used. Generated by immunoSEQ multiplex PCR, the TCRdb table keeps only in-frame clones and is missing some. The sample contains roughly 87,000 clones, 65% to 75% of which appear only once. The CDR3 has 16 amino acids. Trimming left V 5 bases short and J 4 bases short, with 18 bases between. Germline V CDR1 and CDR2: SGHAT, FQNNGV. Material: PBMCs. The receptor was isolated from a man aged 55 to 69 in good health and CMV-seronegative. The J gene is TRBJ2-1, the V gene TRBV11-2; no definite D call. The CDR3 coding sequence is TGTGCCAGCAGCCCCCGCCAGGTAGAACTGTACAATGAGCAGTTCTTC. It translates to CASSPRQVELYNEQFF.